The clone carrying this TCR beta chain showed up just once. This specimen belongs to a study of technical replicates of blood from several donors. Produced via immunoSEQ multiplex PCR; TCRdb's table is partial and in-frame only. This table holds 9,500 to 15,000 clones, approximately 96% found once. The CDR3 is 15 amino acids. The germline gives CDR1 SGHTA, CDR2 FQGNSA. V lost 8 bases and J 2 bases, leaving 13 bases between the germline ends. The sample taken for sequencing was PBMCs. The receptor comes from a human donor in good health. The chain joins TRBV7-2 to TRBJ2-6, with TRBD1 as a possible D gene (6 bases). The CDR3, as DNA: TGTGCCAGCGGGAAAGGGGGAGCTGGGGCCAACGTCCTGACTTTC. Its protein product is CASGKGGAGANVLTF.